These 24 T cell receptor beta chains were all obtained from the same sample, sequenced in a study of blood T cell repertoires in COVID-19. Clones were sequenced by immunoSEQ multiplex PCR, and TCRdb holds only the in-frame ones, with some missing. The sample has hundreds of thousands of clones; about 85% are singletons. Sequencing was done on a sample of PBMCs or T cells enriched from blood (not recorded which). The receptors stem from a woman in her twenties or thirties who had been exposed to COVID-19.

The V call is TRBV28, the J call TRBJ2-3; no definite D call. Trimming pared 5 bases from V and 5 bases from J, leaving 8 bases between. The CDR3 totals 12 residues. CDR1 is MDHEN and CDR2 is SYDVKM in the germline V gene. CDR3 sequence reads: CASSPPGDTQYF. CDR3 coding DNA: TGTGCCAGCAGTCCACCGGGAGATACGCAGTATTTT.

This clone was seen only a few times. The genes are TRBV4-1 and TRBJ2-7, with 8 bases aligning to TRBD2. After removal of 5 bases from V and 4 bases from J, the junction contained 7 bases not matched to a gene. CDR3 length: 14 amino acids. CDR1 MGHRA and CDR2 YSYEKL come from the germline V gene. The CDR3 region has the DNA TGCGCCAGCAGCTCCCCCGGGGGGGTTTACGAGCAGTACTTC. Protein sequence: CASSSPGGVYEQYF.

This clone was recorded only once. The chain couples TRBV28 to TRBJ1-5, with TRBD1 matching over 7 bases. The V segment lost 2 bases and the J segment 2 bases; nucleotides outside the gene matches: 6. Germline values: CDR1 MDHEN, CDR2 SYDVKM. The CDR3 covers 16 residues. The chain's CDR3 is CASSLGGDRGNQPQHF. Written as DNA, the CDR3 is TGTGCCAGCAGTTTAGGGGGAGACAGGGGCAATCAGCCCCAGCATTTT. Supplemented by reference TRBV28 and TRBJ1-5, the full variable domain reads DVKVTQSSRYLVKRTGEKVFLECVQDMDHENMFWYRQDPGLGLRLIYFSYDVKMKEKGDIPEGYSVSREKKERFSLILESASTNQTSMYLCASSLGGDRGNQPQHFGDGTRLSIL.

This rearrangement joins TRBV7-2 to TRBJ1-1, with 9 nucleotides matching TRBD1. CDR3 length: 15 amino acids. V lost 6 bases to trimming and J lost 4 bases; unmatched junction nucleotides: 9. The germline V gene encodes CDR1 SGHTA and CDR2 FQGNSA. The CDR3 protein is CASSLGQGRVTEAFF. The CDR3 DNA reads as TGTGCCAGCAGTCTAGGACAGGGGAGGGTCACTGAAGCTTTCTTT.

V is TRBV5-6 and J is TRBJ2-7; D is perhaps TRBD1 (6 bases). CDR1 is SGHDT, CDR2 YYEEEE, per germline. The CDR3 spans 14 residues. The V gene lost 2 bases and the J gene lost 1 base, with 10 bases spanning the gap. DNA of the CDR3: TGTGCCAGCAGCTTCGGGGACACTTCCTACGAGCAGTACTTC. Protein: CASSFGDTSYEQYF.

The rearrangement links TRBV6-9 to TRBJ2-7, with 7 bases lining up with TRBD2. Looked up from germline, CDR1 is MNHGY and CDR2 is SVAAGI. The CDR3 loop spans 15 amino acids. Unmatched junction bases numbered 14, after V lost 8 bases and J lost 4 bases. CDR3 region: CASPLVSSAGYEQYF. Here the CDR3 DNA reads TGTGCCAGCCCTCTCGTCTCCTCAGCGGGGTACGAGCAGTACTTC.

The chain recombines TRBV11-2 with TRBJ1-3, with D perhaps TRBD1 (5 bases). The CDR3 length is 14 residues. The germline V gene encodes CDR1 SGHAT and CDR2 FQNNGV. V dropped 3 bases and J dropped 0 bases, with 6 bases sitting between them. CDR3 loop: CASSFDSSGNTIYF. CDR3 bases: TGTGCCAGCAGCTTCGACAGCTCTGGAAACACCATATATTTT. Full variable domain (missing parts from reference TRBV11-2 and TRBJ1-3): EAGVAQSPRYKIIEKRQSVAFWCNPISGHATLYWYQQILGQGPKLLIQFQNNGVVDDSQLPKDRFSAERLKGVDSTLKIQPAKLEDSAVYLCASSFDSSGNTIYFGEGSWLTVV.

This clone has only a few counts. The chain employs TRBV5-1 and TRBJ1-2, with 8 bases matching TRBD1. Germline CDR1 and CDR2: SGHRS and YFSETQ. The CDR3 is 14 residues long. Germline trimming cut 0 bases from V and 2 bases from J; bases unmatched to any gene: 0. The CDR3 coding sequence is TGCGCCAGCAGCTTGGGGGACAGGAACTATGGCTACACCTTC. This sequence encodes CASSLGDRNYGYTF.

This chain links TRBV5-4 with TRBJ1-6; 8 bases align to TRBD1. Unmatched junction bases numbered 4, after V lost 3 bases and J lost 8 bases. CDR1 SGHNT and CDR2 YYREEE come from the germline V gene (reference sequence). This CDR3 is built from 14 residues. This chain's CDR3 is CASSWTGRDSPLHF. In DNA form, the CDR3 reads TGTGCCAGCAGCTGGACAGGGCGGGATTCACCCCTCCACTTT.

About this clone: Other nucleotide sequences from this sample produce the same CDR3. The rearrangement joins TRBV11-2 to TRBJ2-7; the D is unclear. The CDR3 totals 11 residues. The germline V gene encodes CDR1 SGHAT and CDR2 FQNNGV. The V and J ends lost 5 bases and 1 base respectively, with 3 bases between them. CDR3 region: CASSPSYEQYF. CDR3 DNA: TGTGCCAGCAGCCCTTCCTACGAGCAGTACTTC.

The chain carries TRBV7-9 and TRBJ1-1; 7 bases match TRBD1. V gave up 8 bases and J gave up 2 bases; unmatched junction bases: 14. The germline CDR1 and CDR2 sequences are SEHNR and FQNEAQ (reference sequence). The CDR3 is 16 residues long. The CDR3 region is CASEGHSGTANTEAFF. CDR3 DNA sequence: TGTGCCAGCGAAGGTCATTCCGGGACAGCTAACACTGAAGCTTTCTTT.

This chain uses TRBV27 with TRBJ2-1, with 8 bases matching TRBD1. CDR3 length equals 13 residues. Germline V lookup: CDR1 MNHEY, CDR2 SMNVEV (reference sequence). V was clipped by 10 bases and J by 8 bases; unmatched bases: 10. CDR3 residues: CATRTGSIYEQFF. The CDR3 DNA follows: TGTGCCACCAGGACAGGGTCGATTTATGAGCAGTTCTTC.

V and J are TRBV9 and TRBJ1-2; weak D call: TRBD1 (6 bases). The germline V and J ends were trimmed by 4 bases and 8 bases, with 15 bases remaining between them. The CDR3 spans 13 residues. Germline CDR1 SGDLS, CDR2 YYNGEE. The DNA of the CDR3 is TGTGCCAGCAGCCCTCGACAGGATATGGGCTACACCTTC. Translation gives CASSPRQDMGYTF.

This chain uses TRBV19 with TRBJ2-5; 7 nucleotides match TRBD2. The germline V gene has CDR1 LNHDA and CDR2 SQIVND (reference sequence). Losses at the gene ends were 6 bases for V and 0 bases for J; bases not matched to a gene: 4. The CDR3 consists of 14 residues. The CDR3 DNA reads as TGTGCCAGTAGCTTGGGAGGGCACCAAGAGACCCAGTACTTC. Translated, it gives CASSLGGHQETQYF.

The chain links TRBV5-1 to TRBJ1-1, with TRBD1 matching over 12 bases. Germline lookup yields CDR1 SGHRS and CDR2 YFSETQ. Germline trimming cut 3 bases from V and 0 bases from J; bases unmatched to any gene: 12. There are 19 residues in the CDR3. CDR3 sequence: CASSSRPGTGGGMNTEAFF. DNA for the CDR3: TGCGCCAGCAGCTCGCGTCCCGGGACAGGGGGCGGCATGAACACTGAAGCTTTCTTT.

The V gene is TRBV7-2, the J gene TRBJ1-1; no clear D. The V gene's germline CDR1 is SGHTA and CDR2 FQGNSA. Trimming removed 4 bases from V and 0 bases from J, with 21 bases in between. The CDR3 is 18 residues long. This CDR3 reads CASSYNTVRVMVNTEAFF. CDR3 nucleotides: TGTGCCAGCAGCTACAACACGGTACGGGTTATGGTGAACACTGAAGCTTTCTTT. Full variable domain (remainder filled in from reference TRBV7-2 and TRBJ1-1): GAGVSQSPSNKVTEKGKDVELRCDPISGHTALYWYRQSLGQGLEFLIYFQGNSAPDKSGLPSDRFSAERTGGSVSTLTIQRTQQEDSAVYLCASSYNTVRVMVNTEAFFGQGTRLTVV.

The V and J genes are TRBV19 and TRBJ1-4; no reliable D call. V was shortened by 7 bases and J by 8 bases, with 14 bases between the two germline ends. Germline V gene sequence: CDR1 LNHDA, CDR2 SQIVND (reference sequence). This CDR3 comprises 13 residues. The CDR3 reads CASNRQVGEKLFF. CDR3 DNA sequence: TGTGCCAGTAATCGGCAGGTTGGAGAAAAACTGTTTTTT.

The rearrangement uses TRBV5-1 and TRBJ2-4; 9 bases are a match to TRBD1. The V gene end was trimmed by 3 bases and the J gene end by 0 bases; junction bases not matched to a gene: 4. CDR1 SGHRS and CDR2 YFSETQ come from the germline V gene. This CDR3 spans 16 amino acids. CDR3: CASSSGTGLAKNIQYF. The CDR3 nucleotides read TGCGCCAGCAGCTCCGGGACAGGGCTAGCCAAAAACATTCAGTACTTC.

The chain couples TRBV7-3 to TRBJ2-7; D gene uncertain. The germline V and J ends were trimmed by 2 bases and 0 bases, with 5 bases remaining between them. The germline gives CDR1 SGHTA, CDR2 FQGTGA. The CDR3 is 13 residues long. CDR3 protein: CASSLSSSYEQYF. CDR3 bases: TGTGCCAGCAGCTTATCGAGCTCCTACGAGCAGTACTTC. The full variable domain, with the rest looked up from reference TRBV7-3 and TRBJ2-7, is GAGVSQTPSNKVTEKGKYVELRCDPISGHTALYWYRQSLGQGPEFLIYFQGTGAADDSGLPNDRFFAVRPEGSVSTLKIQRTERGDSAVYLCASSLSSSYEQYFGPGTRLTVT.

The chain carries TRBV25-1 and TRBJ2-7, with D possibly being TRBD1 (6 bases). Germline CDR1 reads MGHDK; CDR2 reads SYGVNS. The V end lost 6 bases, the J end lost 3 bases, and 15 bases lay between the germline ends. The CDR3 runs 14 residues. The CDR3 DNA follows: TGTGCCAGCAGCCCTGACAGGATCTACTACGAGCAGTACTTC. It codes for CASSPDRIYYEQYF.

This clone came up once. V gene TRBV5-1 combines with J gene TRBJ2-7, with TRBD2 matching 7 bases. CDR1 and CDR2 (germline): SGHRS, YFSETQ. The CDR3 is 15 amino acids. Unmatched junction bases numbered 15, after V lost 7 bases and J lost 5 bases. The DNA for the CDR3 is TGCGCCAGCGGGGAGGGCGCGGGAGTTTTGAACGAGCAGTACTTC. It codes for CASGEGAGVLNEQYF.

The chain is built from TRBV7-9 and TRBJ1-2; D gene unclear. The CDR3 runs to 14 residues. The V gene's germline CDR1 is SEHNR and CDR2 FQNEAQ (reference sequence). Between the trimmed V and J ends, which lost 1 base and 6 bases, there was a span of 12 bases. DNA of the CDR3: TGTGCCAGCAGCTTAGGTGGGCCTAGCAATGGCTACACCTTC. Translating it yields CASSLGGPSNGYTF.

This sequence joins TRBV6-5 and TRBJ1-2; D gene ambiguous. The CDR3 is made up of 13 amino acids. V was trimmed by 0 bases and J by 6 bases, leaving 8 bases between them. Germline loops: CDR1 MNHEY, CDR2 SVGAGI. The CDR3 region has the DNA TGTGCCAGCAGTTACTCGAGTACGGATGGCTACACCTTC. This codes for CASSYSSTDGYTF.

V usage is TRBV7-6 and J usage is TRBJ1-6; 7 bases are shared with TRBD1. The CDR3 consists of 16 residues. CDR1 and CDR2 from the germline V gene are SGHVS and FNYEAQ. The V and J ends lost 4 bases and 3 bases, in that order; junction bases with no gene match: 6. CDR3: CASSSTGQSYNSPLHF. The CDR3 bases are TGTGCCAGCAGCTCAACGGGACAGAGCTATAATTCACCCCTCCACTTT.